The 21 T cell receptor beta chains in this list originate from one sample, sequenced in a study of CD8 T cells in ankylosing spondylitis. General observations from the study: For ankylosing spondylitis blood, a TCR beta motif of seven to nine highly homologous variants appeared characteristic.

Their target antigens are unknown. One entry per CDR3 protein results from TCRdb running MiXCR on the 5' RACE reads. The repertoire holds fewer than 400,000 distinct CDR3 sequences, with approximately 20% as singletons. The sample consisted of blood, either unsorted or a sorted T cell fraction (not recorded which). These receptors all come from a male donor with ankylosing spondylitis.

The chain couples TRBV28 to TRBJ2-5; TRBD2 matches 9 bases. This CDR3 contains 16 residues. The germline V gene encodes CDR1 MDHEN and CDR2 SYDVKM. J lost 3 bases, V lost 6 bases, and 11 bases had no gene match. As DNA, the CDR3 is TGTGCCAGCAGACGCCGACTAGCGGAACCGGAAGAGACCCAGTACTTC. The encoded protein is CASRRRLAEPEETQYF. Using reference TRBV28 and TRBJ2-5 for the parts outside the CDR3, the full variable domain is DVKVTQSSRYLVKRTGEKVFLECVQDMDHENMFWYRQDPGLGLRLIYFSYDVKMKEKGDIPEGYSVSREKKERFSLILESASTNQTSMYLCASRRRLAEPEETQYFGPGTRLLVL.

This rearrangement joins TRBV29-1 to TRBJ2-7, with D maybe TRBD1 (6 bases). This CDR3 has 13 residues. The germline gives CDR1 SQVTM, CDR2 ANQGSEA. With 6 bases removed from V and 3 bases from J, the gap between germline ends came to 15 bases. The CDR3 loop is CSVFDRSIYEQYF. As DNA, the CDR3 is TGCAGCGTCTTCGACAGGAGTATCTACGAGCAGTACTTC.

The chain employs TRBV7-9 and TRBJ2-2; TRBD1 aligns across 8 bases. This CDR3 spans 15 amino acids. The V and J ends lost 9 bases and 0 bases, in that order; junction bases with no gene match: 6. Germline V gene lookup returns CDR1 SEHNR and CDR2 FQNEAQ (reference sequence). CDR3 in DNA: TGTGCCAGAGGACAGGGAAGCGCGAACACCGGGGAGCTGTTTTTT. This sequence encodes CARGQGSANTGELFF. Complete variable domain (other parts from reference TRBV7-9 and TRBJ2-2): DTGVSQNPRHKITKRGQNVTFRCDPISEHNRLYWYRQTLGQGPEFLTYFQNEAQLEKSRLLSDRFSAERPKGSFSTLEIQRTEQGDSAMYLCARGQGSANTGELFFGEGSRLTVL.

This chain connects TRBV20-1 to TRBJ2-1, with 14 bases fitting TRBD2. V shed 6 bases and J 10 bases; nucleotides not matched to a gene: 11. Germline values: CDR1 DFQATT, CDR2 SNEGSKA (reference sequence). This CDR3 comprises 15 residues. DNA for the CDR3: TGCAGTGCCCCGACAGGGACTAGCGGGAGCTCCGAGCAGTTCTTC. Translating gives CSAPTGTSGSSEQFF.

This clonotype appeared a few times. The chain couples TRBV20-1 to TRBJ2-1; 9 bases line up with TRBD2. The length of the CDR3 is 16 residues. Per the germline V gene, CDR1 is DFQATT and CDR2 is SNEGSKA (reference sequence). V shed 6 bases, J shed 7 bases, and the junction held 16 bases outside the gene matches. For the CDR3, the DNA is TGCAGTGCCAACACCCATAGTAGCGGGAGTGGAAATGAGCAGTTCTTC. It translates to CSANTHSSGSGNEQFF.

V and J are TRBV29-1 and TRBJ1-1; D call uncertain. The CDR3 is 13 amino acids. CDR1 is SQVTM, CDR2 ANQGSEA, per germline. V lost 6 bases, J lost 2 bases, and 13 bases lay in between. DNA of the CDR3: TGCAGCGTAGGGAGGACGGCCAACACTGAAGCTTTCTTT. Its protein is CSVGRTANTEAFF.

The chain links TRBV29-1 to TRBJ1-1; no clear D. Germline V gene data show CDR1 as SQVTM and CDR2 as ANQGSEA. Trimming removed 5 bases from V and 1 base from J, with 8 bases in between. The CDR3 length is 12 residues. The CDR3 sequence: CSVSEGNTEAFF. The CDR3 DNA sequence: TGCAGCGTTTCTGAGGGGAACACTGAAGCTTTCTTT. Looking up the rest from reference TRBV29-1 and TRBJ1-1 gives the full variable domain: SAVISQKPSRDICQRGTSLTIQCQVDSQVTMMFWYRQQPGQSLTLIATANQGSEATYESGFVIDKFPISRPNLTFSTLTVSNMSPEDSSIYLCSVSEGNTEAFFGQGTRLTVV.

This clonotype was observed a handful of times. This chain uses TRBV20-1 with TRBJ2-5; 7 nucleotides agree with TRBD2. From germline, CDR1 is DFQATT and CDR2 SNEGSKA (reference sequence). Trimming cost V 1 base and J 2 bases; bases outside gene matches: 7. The CDR3 loop spans 15 amino acids. DNA of the CDR3: TGCAGTGCTAGAGGGCTAGCGGTTAGACAAGAGACCCAGTACTTC. Encoded protein: CSARGLAVRQETQYF.

Written as DNA, the CDR3 is TGCGCCAGCAGCTTGTCGGTTCCGGGAGGGGTCCATGAGCAGTTCTTC. Translating it yields CASSLSVPGGVHEQFF. The genes are TRBV5-1 and TRBJ2-1, with TRBD2 matching over 8 bases. The CDR3 is 16 amino acids. Germline CDR1 reads SGHRS; CDR2 reads YFSETQ. With V trimmed by 1 base and J by 8 bases, 11 bases remained unmatched.

The sample holds a few counts of this clonotype. This chain connects TRBV5-1 to TRBJ2-7; D remains unclear. With 3 bases removed from V and 1 base from J, the gap between germline ends came to 11 bases. CDR3 size: 14 residues. The germline V gene encodes CDR1 SGHRS and CDR2 YFSETQ. The CDR3 DNA reads as TGCGCCAGCAGCTCTCAGGTGACATCCTACGAGCAGTACTTC. It translates to CASSSQVTSYEQYF.

This clonotype has ten or more counts. This chain uses TRBV6-5 with TRBJ2-7; tentatively, D is TRBD1 or TRBD2 (6 bases each). The CDR3 consists of 15 residues. Germline V gene data show CDR1 as MNHEY and CDR2 as SVGAGI. V lost 4 bases and J 3 bases, leaving 16 bases between the germline ends. CDR3 coding DNA: TGTGCCAGCAGTTTCCGATTGGGGGGCCACTACGAGCAGTACTTC. Protein sequence: CASSFRLGGHYEQYF.

This clonotype was seen more than once but under ten times. This chain joins TRBV29-1 and TRBJ1-2; D is uncertain. V was clipped by 8 bases and J by 5 bases, with 12 bases between them. The CDR3 loop spans 11 amino acids. Looked up from germline, CDR1 is SQVTM and CDR2 is ANQGSEA. The CDR3 DNA is TGCAGCACTGAAAGAGGATATGGCTACACCTTC. Amino acids: CSTERGYGYTF.

The rearrangement links TRBV4-1 to TRBJ1-6; the match to TRBD1 covers 9 bases. The CDR3 spans 15 residues. Germline trimming cut 1 base from V and 7 bases from J; bases unmatched to any gene: 2. The germline V gene has CDR1 MGHRA and CDR2 YSYEKL. The DNA of the CDR3 is TGCGCCAGCAGCCAAGTACAGGGGGCCAATTCACCCCTCCACTTT. This codes for CASSQVQGANSPLHF.

The J gene is TRBJ2-1, the V gene TRBV28; 8 positions agree with TRBD1. The V gene's germline CDR1 is MDHEN and CDR2 SYDVKM. J gave up 9 bases and V 6 bases, and 4 bases lay outside the gene matches. This CDR3 comprises 12 residues. Written as DNA, the CDR3 is TGTGCCAGCAGGAAGACAGGGGTTGAGCAGTTCTTC. Translated: CASRKTGVEQFF.

The chain is built from TRBV24-1 and TRBJ2-1; 10 bases match TRBD2. Germline CDR1 is KGHDR and CDR2 is SFDVKD. The CDR3 is 17 amino acids. V lost 8 bases to trimming and J lost 9 bases; unmatched junction nucleotides: 18. Here the CDR3 reads CATMDTSASGSWGEQFF. The DNA of the CDR3 is TGTGCCACCATGGACACGTCGGCTAGCGGGAGTTGGGGTGAGCAGTTCTTC.

The chain uses TRBV5-1 and TRBJ2-7; 7 nucleotides align to TRBD2. V lost 1 base and J lost 3; bases outside the gene matches: 10. The CDR3 contains 16 residues. From germline, CDR1 is SGHRS and CDR2 YFSETQ. CDR3 coding DNA: TGCGCCAGCAGCTTGAAAACAAGCGGGAACTTCTACGAGCAGTACTTC. Encoded protein: CASSLKTSGNFYEQYF.

Only one count was recorded for this clonotype. The chain uses TRBV20-1 and TRBJ1-2; a weak D match, TRBD1 (6 bases). V lost 4 bases and J 2 bases, leaving 8 bases between the germline ends. This CDR3 region has 12 residues. Germline V gives CDR1 DFQATT, CDR2 SNEGSKA (reference sequence). In DNA form, the CDR3 reads TGCAGTGCTACACAGGGAAACTATGGCTACACCTTC. The encoded protein is CSATQGNYGYTF.

The rearrangement links TRBV28 to TRBJ1-1; 10 bases align to TRBD1. The CDR3 sequence is 14 residues long. J gave up 6 bases and V 3 bases, and 4 bases lay outside the gene matches. Germline V CDR1 and CDR2: MDHEN, SYDVKM. In DNA form, the CDR3 reads TGTGCCAGCAGTTTCAGACAGGGGGCCGCTGAAGCTTTCTTT. Protein product: CASSFRQGAAEAFF. The whole variable domain, filled in from reference TRBV28 and TRBJ1-1, reads DVKVTQSSRYLVKRTGEKVFLECVQDMDHENMFWYRQDPGLGLRLIYFSYDVKMKEKGDIPEGYSVSREKKERFSLILESASTNQTSMYLCASSFRQGAAEAFFGQGTRLTVV.

The chain carries TRBV4-1 and TRBJ1-6, with 7 positions matching TRBD1. The V and J ends lost 6 bases and 5 bases, in that order; junction bases with no gene match: 7. The CDR3 has 15 amino acids. From germline, CDR1 is MGHRA and CDR2 YSYEKL. The CDR3 protein is CASRSGTANNSPLHF. CDR3 DNA: TGCGCCAGCAGGTCCGGGACAGCCAATAATTCACCCCTCCACTTT.

This clonotype was observed a handful of times. J is TRBJ2-2 and V is TRBV30; D gene uncertain. CDR1 and CDR2 (germline): GTSNPN, SVGIG (reference sequence). The CDR3 has 14 residues. The V end lost 5 bases, the J end lost 0 bases, and 10 bases lay between the germline ends. The CDR3 nucleotides read TGTGCCTGGCAAGGTGGTTCGAACACCGGGGAGCTGTTTTTT. Encoded protein: CAWQGGSNTGELFF. The variable domain in full, with the rest retrieved from reference TRBV30 and TRBJ2-2, is SQTIHQWPATLVQPVGSPLSLECTVEGTSNPNLYWYRQAAGRGLQLLFYSVGIGQISSEVPQNLSASRPQDRQFILSSKKLLLSDSGFYLCAWQGGSNTGELFFGEGSRLTVL.

The sample holds a few counts of this clonotype. As DNA, the CDR3 is TGTGCCAGCACTCCGGGGGGGCAGTTCGGTTTTGAAAAACTGTTTTTT. It yields the protein CASTPGGQFGFEKLFF. V is TRBV7-2 and J is TRBJ1-4; possibly TRBD1 for D (6 bases). The CDR3 length is 16 residues. CDR1 is SGHTA and CDR2 is FQGNSA in the germline V gene. Trimming cost V 7 bases and J 7 bases, with 22 bases left between them.